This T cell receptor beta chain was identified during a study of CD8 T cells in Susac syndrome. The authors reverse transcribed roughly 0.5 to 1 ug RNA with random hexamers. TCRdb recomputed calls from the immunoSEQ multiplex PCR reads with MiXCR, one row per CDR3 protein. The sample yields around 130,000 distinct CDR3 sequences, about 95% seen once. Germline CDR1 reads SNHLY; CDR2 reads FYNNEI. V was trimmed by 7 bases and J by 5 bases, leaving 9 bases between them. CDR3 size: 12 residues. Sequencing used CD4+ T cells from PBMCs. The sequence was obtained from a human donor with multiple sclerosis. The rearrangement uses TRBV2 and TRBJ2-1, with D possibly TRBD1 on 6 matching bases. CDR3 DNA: TGTGCCAGCAAGGGGGACGACAATGAGCAGTTCTTC. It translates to CASKGDDNEQFF.